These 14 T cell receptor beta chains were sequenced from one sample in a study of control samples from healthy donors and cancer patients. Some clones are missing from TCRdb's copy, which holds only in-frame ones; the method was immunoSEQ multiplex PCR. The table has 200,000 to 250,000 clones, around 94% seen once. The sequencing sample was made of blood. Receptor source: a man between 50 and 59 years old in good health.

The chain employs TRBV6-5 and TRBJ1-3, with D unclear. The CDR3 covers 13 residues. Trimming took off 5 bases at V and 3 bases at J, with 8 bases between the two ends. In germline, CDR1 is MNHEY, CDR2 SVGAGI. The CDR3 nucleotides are TGTGCCAGCAGTCGTGCTAATGGAAACACCATATATTTT. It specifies CASSRANGNTIYF.

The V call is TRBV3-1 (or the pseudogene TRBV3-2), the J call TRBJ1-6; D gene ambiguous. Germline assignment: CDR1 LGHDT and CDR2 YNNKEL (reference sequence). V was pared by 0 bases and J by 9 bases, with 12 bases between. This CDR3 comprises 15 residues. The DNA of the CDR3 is TGTGCCAGCAGCCAAGAGTGGTCTACGCGTTCACCCCTCCACTTT. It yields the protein CASSQEWSTRSPLHF.

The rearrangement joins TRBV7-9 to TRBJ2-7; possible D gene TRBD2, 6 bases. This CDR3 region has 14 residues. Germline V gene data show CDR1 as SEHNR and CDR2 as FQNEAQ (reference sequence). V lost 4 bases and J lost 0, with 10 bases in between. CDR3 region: CASSSRRDSYEQYV. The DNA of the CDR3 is TGTGCCAGCAGCTCCCGGAGGGACTCCTACGAGCAGTACGTC.

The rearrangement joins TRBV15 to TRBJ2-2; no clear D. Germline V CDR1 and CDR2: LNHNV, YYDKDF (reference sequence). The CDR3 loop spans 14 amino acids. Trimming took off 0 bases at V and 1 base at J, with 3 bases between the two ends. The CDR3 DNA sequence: TGTGCCACCAGCAGAGATGGGAACACCGGGGAGCTGTTTTTT. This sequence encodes CATSRDGNTGELFF.

The CDR3 is CASSQGQGASDTQYF. The DNA of the CDR3 is TGCGCCAGCAGCCAGGGACAGGGGGCATCAGATACGCAGTATTTT. This sequence joins TRBV5-1 and TRBJ2-3, with 12 bases aligning to TRBD1. Germline values: CDR1 SGHRS, CDR2 YFSETQ. V shed 4 bases, J shed 4 bases, and the junction held 4 bases outside the gene matches. The CDR3 covers 15 residues.

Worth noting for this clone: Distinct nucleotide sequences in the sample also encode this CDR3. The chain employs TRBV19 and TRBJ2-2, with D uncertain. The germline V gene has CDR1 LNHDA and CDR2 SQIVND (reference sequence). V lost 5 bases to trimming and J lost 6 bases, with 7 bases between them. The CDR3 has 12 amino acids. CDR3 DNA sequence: TGTGCCAGTAGTCTTCGACCCGGGGAGCTGTTTTTT. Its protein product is CASSLRPGELFF. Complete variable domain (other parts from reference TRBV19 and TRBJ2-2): DGGITQSPKYLFRKEGQNVTLSCEQNLNHDAMYWYRQDPGQGLRLIYYSQIVNDFQKGDIAEGYSVSREKKESFPLTVTSAQKNPTAFYLCASSLRPGELFFGEGSRLTVL.

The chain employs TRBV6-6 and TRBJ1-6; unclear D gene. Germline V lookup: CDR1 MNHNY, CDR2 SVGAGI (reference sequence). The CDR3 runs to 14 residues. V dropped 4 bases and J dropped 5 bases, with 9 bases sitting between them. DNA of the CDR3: TGTGCCAGCAGTTCGACGGCTAATAATTCACCCCTCCACTTT. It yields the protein CASSSTANNSPLHF.

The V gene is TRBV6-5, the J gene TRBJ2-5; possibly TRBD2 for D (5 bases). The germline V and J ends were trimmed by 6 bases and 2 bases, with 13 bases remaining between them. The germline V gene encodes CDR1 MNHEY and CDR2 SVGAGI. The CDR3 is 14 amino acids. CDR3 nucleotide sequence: TGTGCCAGCAGACTTGGCAGACTACAAGAGACCCAGTACTTC. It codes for CASRLGRLQETQYF.

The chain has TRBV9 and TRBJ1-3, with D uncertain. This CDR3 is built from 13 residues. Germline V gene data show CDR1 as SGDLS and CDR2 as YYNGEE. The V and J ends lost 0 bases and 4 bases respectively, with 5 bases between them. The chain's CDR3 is CASSVDVGNTIYF. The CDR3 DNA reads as TGTGCCAGCAGCGTAGATGTCGGAAACACCATATATTTT.

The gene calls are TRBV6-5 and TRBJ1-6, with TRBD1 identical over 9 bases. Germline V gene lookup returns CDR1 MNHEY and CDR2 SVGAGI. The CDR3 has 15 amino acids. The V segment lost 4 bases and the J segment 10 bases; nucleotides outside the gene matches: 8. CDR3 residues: CASSSRTGEKSPLHF. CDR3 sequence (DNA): TGTGCCAGCAGTTCCCGGACAGGGGAAAAATCACCCCTCCACTTT.

The DNA for the CDR3 is TGTGCCAGCAGCAGCAGGGATGAGACCCAGTACTTC. As protein: CASSSRDETQYF. The V gene is TRBV3-1 (or the pseudogene TRBV3-2), the J gene TRBJ2-5; maybe TRBD1 (5 bases). The CDR3 loop spans 12 amino acids. Germline CDR1 LGHDT, CDR2 YNNKEL (reference sequence). V lost 5 bases and J 5 bases, leaving 9 bases between the germline ends.

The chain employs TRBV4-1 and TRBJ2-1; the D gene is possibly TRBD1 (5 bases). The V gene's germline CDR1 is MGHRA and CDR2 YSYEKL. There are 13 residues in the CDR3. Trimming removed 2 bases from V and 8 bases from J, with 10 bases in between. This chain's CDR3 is CASSQNTGDEQFF. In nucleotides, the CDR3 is TGCGCCAGCAGCCAAAATACAGGCGATGAGCAGTTCTTC.

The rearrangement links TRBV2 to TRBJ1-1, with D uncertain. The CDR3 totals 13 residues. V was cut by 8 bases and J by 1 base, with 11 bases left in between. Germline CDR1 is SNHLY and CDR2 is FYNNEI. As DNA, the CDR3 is TGTGCCAGCCACCGACGGGAGAACACTGAAGCTTTCTTT. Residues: CASHRRENTEAFF.

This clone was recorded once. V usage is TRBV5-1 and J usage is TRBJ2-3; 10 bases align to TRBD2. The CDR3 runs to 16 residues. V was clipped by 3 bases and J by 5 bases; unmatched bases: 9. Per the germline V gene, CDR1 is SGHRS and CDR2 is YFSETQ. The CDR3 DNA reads TGCGCCAGCAGCTCTAGCGGGGGACCCCCAGGAGATACGCAGTATTTT. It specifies CASSSSGGPPGDTQYF.